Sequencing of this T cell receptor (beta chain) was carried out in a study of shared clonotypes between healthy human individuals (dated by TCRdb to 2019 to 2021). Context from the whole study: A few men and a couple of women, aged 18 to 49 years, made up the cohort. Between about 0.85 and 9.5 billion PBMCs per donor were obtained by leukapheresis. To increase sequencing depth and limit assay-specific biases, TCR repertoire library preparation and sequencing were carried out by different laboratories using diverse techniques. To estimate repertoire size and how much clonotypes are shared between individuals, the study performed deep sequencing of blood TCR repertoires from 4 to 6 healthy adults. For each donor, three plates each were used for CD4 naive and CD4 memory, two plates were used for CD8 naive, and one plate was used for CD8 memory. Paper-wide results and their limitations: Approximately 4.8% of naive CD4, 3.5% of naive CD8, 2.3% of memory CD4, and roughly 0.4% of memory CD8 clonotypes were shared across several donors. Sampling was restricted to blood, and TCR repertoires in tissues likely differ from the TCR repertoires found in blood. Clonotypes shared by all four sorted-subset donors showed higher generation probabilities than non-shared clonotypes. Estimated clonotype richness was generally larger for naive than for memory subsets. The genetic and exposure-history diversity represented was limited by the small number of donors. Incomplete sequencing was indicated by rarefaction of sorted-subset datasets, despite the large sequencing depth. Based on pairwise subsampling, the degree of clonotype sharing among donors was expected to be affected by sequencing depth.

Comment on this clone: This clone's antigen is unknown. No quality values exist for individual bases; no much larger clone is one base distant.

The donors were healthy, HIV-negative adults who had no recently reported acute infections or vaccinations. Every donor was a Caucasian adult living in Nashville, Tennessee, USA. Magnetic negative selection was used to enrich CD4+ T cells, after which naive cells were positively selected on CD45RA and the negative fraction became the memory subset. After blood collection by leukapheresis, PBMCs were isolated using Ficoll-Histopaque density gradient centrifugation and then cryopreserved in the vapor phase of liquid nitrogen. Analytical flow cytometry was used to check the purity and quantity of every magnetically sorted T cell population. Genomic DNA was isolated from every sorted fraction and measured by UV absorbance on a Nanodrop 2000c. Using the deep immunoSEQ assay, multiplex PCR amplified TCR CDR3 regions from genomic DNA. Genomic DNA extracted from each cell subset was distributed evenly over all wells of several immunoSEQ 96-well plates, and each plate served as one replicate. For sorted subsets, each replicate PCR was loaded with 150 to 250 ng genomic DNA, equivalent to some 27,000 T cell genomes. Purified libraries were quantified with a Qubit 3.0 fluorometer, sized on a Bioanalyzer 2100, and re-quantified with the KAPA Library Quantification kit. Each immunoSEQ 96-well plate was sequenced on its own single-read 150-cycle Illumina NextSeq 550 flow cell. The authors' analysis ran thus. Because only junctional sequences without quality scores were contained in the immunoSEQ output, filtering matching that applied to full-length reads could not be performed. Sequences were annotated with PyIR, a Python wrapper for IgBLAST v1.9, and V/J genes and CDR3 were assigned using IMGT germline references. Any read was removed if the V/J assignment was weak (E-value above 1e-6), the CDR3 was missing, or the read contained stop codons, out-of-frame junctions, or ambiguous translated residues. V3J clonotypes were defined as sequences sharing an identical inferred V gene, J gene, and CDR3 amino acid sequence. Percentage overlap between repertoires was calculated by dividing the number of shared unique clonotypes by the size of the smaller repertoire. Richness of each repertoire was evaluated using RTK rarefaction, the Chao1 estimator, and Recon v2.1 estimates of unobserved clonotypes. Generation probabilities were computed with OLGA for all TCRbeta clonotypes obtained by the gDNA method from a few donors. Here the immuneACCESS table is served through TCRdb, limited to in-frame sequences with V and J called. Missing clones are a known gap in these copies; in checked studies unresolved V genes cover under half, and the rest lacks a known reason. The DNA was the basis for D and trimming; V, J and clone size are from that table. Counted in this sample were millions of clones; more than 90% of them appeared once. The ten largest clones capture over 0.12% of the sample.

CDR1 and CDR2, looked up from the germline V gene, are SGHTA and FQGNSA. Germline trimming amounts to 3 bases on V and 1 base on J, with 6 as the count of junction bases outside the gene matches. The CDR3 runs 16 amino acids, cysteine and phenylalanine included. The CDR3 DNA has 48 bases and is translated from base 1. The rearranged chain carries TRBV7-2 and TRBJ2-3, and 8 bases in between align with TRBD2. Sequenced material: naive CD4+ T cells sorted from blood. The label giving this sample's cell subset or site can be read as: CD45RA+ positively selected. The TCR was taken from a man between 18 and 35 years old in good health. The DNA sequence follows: TGTGCCAGCAGCTTTCGCGGGGGGAAAGGCACAGATACGCAGTATTTT. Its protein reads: CASSFRGGKGTDTQYF. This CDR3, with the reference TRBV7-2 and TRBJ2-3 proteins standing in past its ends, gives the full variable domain GAGVSQSPSNKVTEKGKDVELRCDPISGHTALYWYRQSLGQGLEFLIYFQGNSAPDKSGLPSDRFSAERTGGSVSTLTIQRTQQEDSAVYLCASSFRGGKGTDTQYFGPGTRLTVL.